In this sample, the clone carrying this T cell receptor beta chain turned up many times. J was trimmed by 0 bases and V by 4 bases; bases with no gene match: 3. CDR1 is SGDLS and CDR2 is YYNGEE in the germline V gene. The CDR3 covers 14 residues. A single record per CDR3 protein comes from TCRdb applying MiXCR to the PCR reads. The repertoire holds about 320,000 distinct CDR3 sequences, with 20% to 25% as singletons. The sample comes from a study of molecular identifiers for immune sequencing clone quantification. The sequenced sample was naive CD8+ T cells from blood, with Jurkat cell RNA spiked in. The sample's subset: FACS-sorted CD8+CD4-CCR7+CD45RA+ naive T cells. The chain combines TRBV9 with TRBJ1-1; 7 bases are shared with TRBD1. This clonotype originated in a human donor in good health. Some libraries in this study had Jurkat cell RNA spiked in. The CDR3 DNA follows: TGTGCCAGCAGCACACAGGGGCTGAACACTGAAGCTTTCTTT. As protein: CASSTQGLNTEAFF.